A single sample is the source of the 20 T cell receptor beta chains below, sequenced in a study of T cell repertoires in cytomegalovirus infection. TCRdb reprocessed the reads with MiXCR, giving one entry per CDR3 protein. Of around 740,000 distinct CDR3 sequences in the sample, 35% are singletons; the top ten hold 2.5% to 3.5%. The sample was PBMCs. These receptors originate from a human donor in good health (CMV status not recorded). Some clones in this sample may be carry-over from other donors' samples.

This clonotype is a singleton in its sample. The chain links TRBV20-1 to TRBJ2-5, with D perhaps matching TRBD1 (6 bases). CDR3 length: 12 residues. Germline V CDR1 and CDR2: DFQATT, SNEGSKA (reference sequence). Trimming left V 4 bases short and J 3 bases short, with 9 bases between. This chain's CDR3 is CSAMGAKETQYF. CDR3 sequence (DNA): TGCAGTGCTATGGGGGCGAAAGAGACCCAGTACTTC.

This clonotype has only a few counts. The chain uses TRBV4-1 and TRBJ1-5; a possible D gene is TRBD1 (5 bases). Germline CDR1 reads MGHRA; CDR2 reads YSYEKL. V gave up 1 base and J gave up 6 bases, with 19 bases separating them. The CDR3 spans 17 residues. The CDR3 coding sequence is TGCGCCAGCAGCCAAGGCACGCCGAGGGGTTTATTTCAGCCCCAGCATTTT. It translates to CASSQGTPRGLFQPQHF.

This clonotype has a handful of counts. The V gene is TRBV7-9, the J gene TRBJ1-1; 7 bases fit TRBD1. Looked up from germline, CDR1 is SEHNR and CDR2 is FQNEAQ (reference sequence). The trim removed 2 bases at V and 5 bases at J, leaving 2 bases unmatched. This CDR3 has 13 residues. CDR3 sequence: CASSLFRGTEAFF. CDR3 sequence (DNA): TGTGCCAGCAGCTTATTCAGGGGGACTGAAGCTTTCTTT.

V usage is TRBV6-1 and J usage is TRBJ2-3; D remains ambiguous. CDR3 length equals 13 residues. V shed 3 bases and J shed 0 bases, with 4 bases lying between them. Looked up from germline, CDR1 is MNHNS and CDR2 is SASEGT. The CDR3 coding sequence is TGTGCCAGCAGTGATCCCAGCACAGATACGCAGTATTTT. Encoded protein: CASSDPSTDTQYF.

V is TRBV7-9 and J is TRBJ1-1, with 8 bases that match TRBD1. Trimming at V came to 5 bases and at J to 4 bases, leaving 6 bases not matched to a gene. The CDR3 is made up of 14 amino acids. In germline, CDR1 is SEHNR, CDR2 FQNEAQ (reference sequence). In DNA, the CDR3 is TGTGCCAGCAGCCGGACAGGGTCAATCACTGAAGCTTTCTTT. Translating it yields CASSRTGSITEAFF.

V usage is TRBV5-8 and J usage is TRBJ1-2, with D tentatively TRBD1 (5 bases). The CDR3 length is 15 residues. Germline V gene lookup returns CDR1 SGHTS and CDR2 YDEGEE. Deletions cut 3 bases from V and 9 bases from J, with 21 bases between. The CDR3 DNA follows: TGTGCCAGCAGCTGGGGGGGGAATTCCCCGGCAAGCTACACCTTC. Its protein product is CASSWGGNSPASYTF.

The genes are TRBV6-2 or TRBV6-3 and TRBJ2-7; TRBD1 matches 7 bases. This CDR3 contains 14 residues. The V gene end was trimmed by 6 bases and the J gene end by 2 bases; junction bases not matched to a gene: 7. From germline, CDR1 is MNHEY and CDR2 SVGEGT. CDR3 sequence reads: CASSRTGIAYEQYF. DNA of the CDR3: TGTGCCAGCAGCCGGACAGGCATCGCCTACGAGCAGTACTTC.

This clonotype has a handful of counts. This rearrangement joins TRBV5-6 to TRBJ1-4; tentative D call: TRBD1 (6 bases). The CDR3 runs 16 residues. Germline V gives CDR1 SGHDT, CDR2 YYEEEE. Trimming took 4 bases from V and 1 from J, leaving 14 bases between them. The CDR3 region has the DNA TGTGCCAGCAGCGAAACTGGGGGGCGAACTAATGAAAAACTGTTTTTT. Protein product: CASSETGGRTNEKLFF.

In its sample, this clonotype was seen a few times. V usage is TRBV28 and J usage is TRBJ2-2; 13 bases map to TRBD2. After removal of 5 bases from V and 6 bases from J, the junction contained 12 bases not matched to a gene. Germline V gene lookup returns CDR1 MDHEN and CDR2 SYDVKM. The CDR3 sequence is 18 residues long. The CDR3 spells CASSPRTSGSPAPGELFF. The CDR3 bases are TGTGCCAGCAGTCCCCGGACTAGCGGGAGCCCCGCCCCCGGGGAGCTGTTTTTT.

The gene calls are TRBV28 and TRBJ2-3; 8 nucleotides line up with TRBD2. Trimming at V came to 5 bases and at J to 4 bases, leaving 8 bases not matched to a gene. This CDR3 is 15 amino acids long. Germline CDR1 is MDHEN and CDR2 is SYDVKM. The CDR3, as DNA: TGTGCCAGCAGTGTTAGCGGGAACCGCCCAGATACGCAGTATTTT. Residues: CASSVSGNRPDTQYF.

A few counts support this clonotype. V is TRBV19 and J is TRBJ2-1; TRBD2 matches 7 bases. The CDR3 has 15 residues. V lost 3 bases to trimming and J lost 9 bases; unmatched junction nucleotides: 11. Per germline, CDR1 LNHDA and CDR2 SQIVND (reference sequence). The chain's CDR3 is CASSMISGFSGEQFF. The CDR3 DNA is TGTGCCAGTAGTATGATTAGCGGGTTCTCGGGTGAGCAGTTCTTC. Supplemented by reference TRBV19 and TRBJ2-1, the full variable domain reads DGGITQSPKYLFRKEGQNVTLSCEQNLNHDAMYWYRQDPGQGLRLIYYSQIVNDFQKGDIAEGYSVSREKKESFPLTVTSAQKNPTAFYLCASSMISGFSGEQFFGPGTRLTVL.

This clonotype was detected ten times or more. The genes are TRBV7-6 and TRBJ1-5, with D perhaps TRBD1 (5 bases). Germline CDR1 reads SGHVS; CDR2 reads FNYEAQ. Trimming stripped 3 bases from V and 6 bases from J, with 9 bases between. The CDR3 length is 13 residues. The CDR3 protein is CASSLGEGQPQHF. The CDR3 DNA reads TGTGCCAGCAGCTTGGGGGAGGGTCAGCCCCAGCATTTT.

This chain connects TRBV28 to TRBJ2-6; D ambiguous. Germline lookup yields CDR1 MDHEN and CDR2 SYDVKM. The CDR3 has 17 amino acids. The germline V and J ends were trimmed by 6 bases and 1 base, with 16 bases remaining between them. The CDR3 region has the DNA TGTGCCAGCAGATCCCATGACACGCTATCTGGGGCCAACGTCCTGACTTTC. It is translated as CASRSHDTLSGANVLTF.

This clonotype was found a few times. This clone may be a read error of a much larger clone one base away. V usage is TRBV7-3 and J usage is TRBJ2-6; no clear D. Trimming removed 1 base from V and 0 bases from J, with 1 base in between. There are 14 residues in the CDR3. CDR1 and CDR2 from the germline V gene are SGHTA and FQGTGA. The CDR3 loop is CASSLNSGANVLTF. The CDR3 DNA follows: TGTGCCAGCAGCTTAAACTCTGGGGCCAACGTCCTGACTTTC.

The sample holds one count of this clonotype. V gene TRBV28 combines with J gene TRBJ1-6; 8 bases match TRBD1. The CDR3 has 12 amino acids. V trimming: 8 bases; J trimming: 13 bases; junction bases outside the gene matches: 7. Germline V gene sequence: CDR1 MDHEN, CDR2 SYDVKM. The CDR3 here is CASARQGTPLHF. The CDR3 bases are TGTGCCAGCGCTCGACAGGGGACGCCCCTCCACTTT.

This clonotype was seen a few times. This rearrangement joins TRBV5-6 to TRBJ1-5; D is perhaps TRBD1 (5 bases). V shed 4 bases and J shed 6 bases, with 17 bases lying between them. CDR3 size: 15 residues. The germline V gene encodes CDR1 SGHDT and CDR2 YYEEEE. CDR3 in amino acids: CASSTGTAGAQPQHF. In nucleotides, the CDR3 is TGTGCCAGCAGCACCGGGACCGCCGGAGCTCAGCCCCAGCATTTT. Combining the CDR3 with reference TRBV5-6 and TRBJ1-5 gives the whole variable domain DAGVTQSPTHLIKTRGQQVTLRCSPKSGHDTVSWYQQALGQGPQFIFQYYEEEERQRGNFPDRFSGHQFPNYSSELNVNALLLGDSALYLCASSTGTAGAQPQHFGDGTRLSIL.

There are a few counts of this clonotype. The chain has TRBV7-9 and TRBJ2-2, with D perhaps being TRBD1 or TRBD2 (5 bases each). V was shortened by 5 bases and J by 1 base, with 20 bases between the two germline ends. CDR3 length equals 18 residues. Per germline, CDR1 SEHNR and CDR2 FQNEAQ (reference sequence). CDR3: CASSPRGSSTWNTGELFF. The DNA for the CDR3 is TGTGCCAGCAGCCCGAGGGGCTCAAGTACGTGGAACACCGGGGAGCTGTTTTTT.

CDR3: CSVQKQGAVPGNTIYF. The CDR3 region has the DNA TGCAGCGTTCAAAAACAGGGAGCGGTGCCTGGAAACACCATATATTTT. The V call is TRBV29-1, the J call TRBJ1-3, with a tentative D call TRBD1 (6 bases). This CDR3 region has 16 residues. V was clipped by 5 bases and J by 2 bases, with 19 bases between them. In germline, CDR1 is SQVTM, CDR2 ANQGSEA.

As concerns this clonotype: It is likely a read error, because the conserved phenylalanine at the end of the CDR3 is missing. The genes are TRBV5-1 and TRBJ2-1; either TRBD1 or TRBD2 may fit D (6 bases each). Trimming cost V 4 bases and J 4 bases, with 18 bases left between them. Germline V gene data show CDR1 as SGHRS and CDR2 as YFSETQ. The CDR3 runs to 16 residues. Here the CDR3 DNA reads TGCGCCAGCAGCCCACTTGAGGGGGGACCATACAATGAGCAGTTCCTC. Protein product: CASSPLEGGPYNEQFL.

In its sample, this clonotype was seen a few times. CDR3: CASTLSSGNTIYF. CDR3 bases: TGTGCCAGCACCCTGAGCTCTGGAAACACCATATATTTT. The chain employs TRBV12-3 or TRBV12-4 and TRBJ1-3; D is ambiguous. CDR3 size: 13 residues. Trimming took 7 bases from V and 0 from J, leaving 7 bases between them.